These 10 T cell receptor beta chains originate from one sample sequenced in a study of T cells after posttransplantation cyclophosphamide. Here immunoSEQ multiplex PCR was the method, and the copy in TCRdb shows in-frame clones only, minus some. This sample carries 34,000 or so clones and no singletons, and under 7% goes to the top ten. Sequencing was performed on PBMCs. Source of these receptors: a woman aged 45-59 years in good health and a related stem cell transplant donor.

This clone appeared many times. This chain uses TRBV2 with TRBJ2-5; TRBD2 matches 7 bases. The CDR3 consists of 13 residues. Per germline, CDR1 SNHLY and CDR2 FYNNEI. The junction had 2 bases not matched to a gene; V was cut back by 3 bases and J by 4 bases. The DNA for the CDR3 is TGTGCCAGCAGTGACGTAGCGGGAGAGACCCAGTACTTC. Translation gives CASSDVAGETQYF.

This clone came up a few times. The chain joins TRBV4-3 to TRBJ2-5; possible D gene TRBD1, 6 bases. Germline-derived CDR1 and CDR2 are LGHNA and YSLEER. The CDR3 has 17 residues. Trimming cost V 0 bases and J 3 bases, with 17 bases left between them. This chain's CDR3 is CASSQDPRGGAKETQYF. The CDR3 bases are TGCGCCAGCAGCCAAGATCCCCGTGGGGGCGCTAAAGAGACCCAGTACTTC.

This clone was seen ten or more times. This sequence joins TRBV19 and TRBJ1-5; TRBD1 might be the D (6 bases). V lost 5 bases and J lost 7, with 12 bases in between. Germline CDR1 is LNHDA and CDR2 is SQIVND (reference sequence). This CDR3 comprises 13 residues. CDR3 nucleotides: TGTGCCAGTAGTCCCCAGGGGAGACAGCCCCAGCATTTT. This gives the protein CASSPQGRQPQHF.

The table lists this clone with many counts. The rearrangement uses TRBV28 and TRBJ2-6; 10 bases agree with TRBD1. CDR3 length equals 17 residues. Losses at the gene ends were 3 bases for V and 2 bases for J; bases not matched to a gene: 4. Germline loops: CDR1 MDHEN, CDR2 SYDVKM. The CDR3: CASSFGQGDPGANVLTF. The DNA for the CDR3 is TGTGCCAGCAGTTTCGGACAGGGGGACCCTGGGGCCAACGTCCTGACTTTC.

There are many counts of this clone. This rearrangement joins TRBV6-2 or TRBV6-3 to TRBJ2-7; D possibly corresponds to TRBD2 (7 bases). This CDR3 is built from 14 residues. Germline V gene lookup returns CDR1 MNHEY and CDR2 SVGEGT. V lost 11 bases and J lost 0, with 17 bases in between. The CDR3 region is CACGGTSDSYEQYF. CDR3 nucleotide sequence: TGTGCCTGCGGGGGCACTAGCGACTCCTACGAGCAGTACTTC.

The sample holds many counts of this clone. As DNA, the CDR3 is TGTGCCAGCAGCTTGGTGCAGGGGCAGATGGAGACCCAGTACTTC. Translating it yields CASSLVQGQMETQYF. The rearrangement uses TRBV5-4 and TRBJ2-5; possible D gene TRBD1, 6 bases. Germline CDR1 and CDR2: SGHNT and YYREEE (reference sequence). The CDR3 runs 15 residues. Trimming cost V 0 bases and J 5 bases, with 14 bases left between them. The variable domain in full, with the rest retrieved from reference TRBV5-4 and TRBJ2-5, is ETGVTQSPTHLIKTRGQQVTLRCSSQSGHNTVSWYQQALGQGPQFIFQYYREEENGRGNFPPRFSGLQFPNYSSELNVNALELDDSALYLCASSLVQGQMETQYFGPGTRLLVL.

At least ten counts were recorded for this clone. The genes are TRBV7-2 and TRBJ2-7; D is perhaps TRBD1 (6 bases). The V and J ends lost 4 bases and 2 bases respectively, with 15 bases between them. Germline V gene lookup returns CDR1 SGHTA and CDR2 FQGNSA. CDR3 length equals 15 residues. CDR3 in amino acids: CASSWVVTGAYEQYF. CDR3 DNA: TGTGCCAGCAGCTGGGTAGTGACAGGTGCCTACGAGCAGTACTTC.

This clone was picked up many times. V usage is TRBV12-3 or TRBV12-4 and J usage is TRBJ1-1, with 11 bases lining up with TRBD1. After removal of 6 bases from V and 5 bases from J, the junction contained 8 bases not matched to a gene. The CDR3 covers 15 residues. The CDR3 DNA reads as TGTGCCAGCAGCCGGGACAGGGGGGGTGATACTGAAGCTTTCTTT. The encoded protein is CASSRDRGGDTEAFF.

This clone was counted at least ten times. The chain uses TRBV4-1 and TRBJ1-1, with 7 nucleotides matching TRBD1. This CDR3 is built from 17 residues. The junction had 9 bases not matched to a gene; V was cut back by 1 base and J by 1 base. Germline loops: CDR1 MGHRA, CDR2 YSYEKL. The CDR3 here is CASSQGDRGLSNTEAFF. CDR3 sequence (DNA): TGCGCCAGCAGCCAAGGAGATAGGGGGCTATCGAACACTGAAGCTTTCTTT.

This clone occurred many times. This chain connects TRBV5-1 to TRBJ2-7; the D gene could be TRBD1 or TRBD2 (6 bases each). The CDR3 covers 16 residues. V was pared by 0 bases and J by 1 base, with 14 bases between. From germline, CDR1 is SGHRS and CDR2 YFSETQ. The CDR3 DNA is TGCGCCAGCAGCTTGGGACCACAGGGAGGTTCCTACGAGCAGTACTTC. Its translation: CASSLGPQGGSYEQYF.